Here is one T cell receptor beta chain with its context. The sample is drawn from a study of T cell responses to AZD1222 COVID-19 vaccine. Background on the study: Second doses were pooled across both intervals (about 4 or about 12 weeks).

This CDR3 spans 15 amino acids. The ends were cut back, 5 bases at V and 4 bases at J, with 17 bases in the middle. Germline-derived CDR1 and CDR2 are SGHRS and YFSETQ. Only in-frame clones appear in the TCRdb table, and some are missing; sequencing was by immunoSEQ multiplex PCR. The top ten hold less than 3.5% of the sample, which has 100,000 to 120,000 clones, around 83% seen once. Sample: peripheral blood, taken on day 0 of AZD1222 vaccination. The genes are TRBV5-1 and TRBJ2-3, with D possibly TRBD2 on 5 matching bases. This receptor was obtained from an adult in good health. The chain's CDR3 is CASSLGLAPPDTQYF. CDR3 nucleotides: TGCGCCAGCAGTCTAGGACTTGCGCCCCCAGATACGCAGTATTTT. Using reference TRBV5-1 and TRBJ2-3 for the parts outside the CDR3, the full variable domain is KAGVTQTPRYLIKTRGQQVTLSCSPISGHRSVSWYQQTPGQGLQFLFEYFSETQRNKGNFPGRFSGRQFSNSRSEMNVSTLELGDSALYLCASSLGLAPPDTQYFGPGTRLTVL.